The text below deals with one T cell receptor (beta chain). The target of this receptor is not known. Base qualities were left out, and no much larger clone turns up one base away. This sample was included in a study of PD-L1 blockade in urothelial cancer (dated by TCRdb to the late 2010s). At the level of the whole study: Therapy was started at some point between 2012 and 2014 for all patients, and atezolizumab 1,200 mg was administered intravenously every 3 weeks. Pretreatment blood TCR-seq was available for under 35 patients, at least one posttreatment blood collection was obtained for 25 or so patients, and tumor TCR-seq was available for 25 or so patients. Progression-free survival longer than 6 months counted as durable clinical benefit, and TCR features were additionally tested against both progression-free and overall survival. Somatic, immune and clinical correlates of response to PD-L1 blockade with atezolizumab in urothelial cancer were the focus of an exploratory multi-omic analysis. Blood samples gave median yields of approximately 130,000 T cells and 80,000 to 90,000 unique TCRs, along with a median clonality of around 0.08. About 90% of the roughly 29 patients were identified as males with urothelial cancer of bladder origin, and a prior smoking history was reported by 18 of 29 patients. In the same patients, whole exome sequencing and RNA sequencing of pretreatment tumors were performed in addition to TCR sequencing. Blood samples were analyzed at two time points: 3 weeks after treatment start (second dose) and 6 weeks after treatment start. Pretreatment tumor samples, along with matched peripheral blood serially collected before and after atezolizumab treatment, were subjected to TCR sequencing. Patients had an ECOG performance status of 0 or 1 and had received between 0 and 3 prior chemotherapy regimens. Durable clinical benefit was achieved by nine patients and was not achieved by 20 patients.

Each PCR received spiked-in synthetic TCR analog templates so that absolute template abundance could be estimated from read counts. Using the immunoSEQ assay, TCRbeta CDR3 regions were amplified from genomic DNA with bias-controlled V and J gene primers. Sequencing of rearranged TCRbeta segments was performed at approximately 20X coverage. As for how the authors treated the data: Clustering was used to correct sequencing errors, and CDR3s were annotated against IMGT to assign V, D and J genes. Downstream analyses used only productive TCRbeta rearrangements and left out out-of-frame or stop-codon sequences. Clonality was calculated as one minus the Shannon entropy normalized by the log of the number of unique productive sequences. Clones differing between time points or between blood and tumor were identified using Fisher's exact test with Benjamini-Hochberg correction, with an adjusted p below 0.01 applied as the threshold. Imported from immuneACCESS, the table was reduced by TCRdb to in-frame sequences with V and J called. These copies leave out some clones; in studies compared against another copy, an unresolved V gene accounts for under half, and the cause of the remainder is not known. The DNA was the basis for D and trimming; V, J and clone size are from that table. For this sample the table gives about 90,000 clones, of which 90% were detected only once. The ten largest clones represent 9.4% of the sample.

Deletion took 6 bases off V and 0 bases off J, with a span of 15 bases between the germline ends. CDR3 length: 15 amino acids, cysteine to phenylalanine. The retained sequence is limited to the CDR3, 45 bases, with the frame set at the first base. From a lookup of the germline V gene, CDR1 and CDR2 are MNHEY and SVGAGI. Overall study results and their limits: Greater expansion of tumor-associated TCR clones in peripheral blood 3 weeks after the start of treatment was observed in patients with durable benefit (n ≈ 22, p = 0.022). Small sample size (n ≈ 28) and many exploratory analyses mean the results are intended to be hypothesis-generating. A pretreatment peripheral blood TCR clonality below the median was linked to improved progression-free and overall survival.

The cohort comprised 29 patients with locally advanced or metastatic urothelial carcinoma treated at Memorial Sloan Kettering on a trial protocol. Peripheral blood mononuclear cells were collected pretreatment and during treatment, with between 1 and 8 total time points per patient. The Qiagen DNeasy Blood extraction kit was used to purify genomic DNA from total PBMCs and tumor samples. PBMCs were collected pretreatment and during treatment, and were isolated and stored as previously described. Sample: PBMCs, taken around atezolizumab (anti-PD-L1) treatment. This TCR was recovered from a man aged 55 to 70 with urothelial cancer. The chain was built from TRBV6-5 and TRBJ2-7; a weak D assignment points to TRBD2 (8 bases agree). This receptor has the CDR3 CASRGGGGFSYEQYF. The DNA is as follows: TGTGCCAGCAGAGGGGGCGGGGGGTTCTCCTACGAGCAGTACTTC.